Below, 25 T cell receptor beta chains from the same sample are listed, as sequenced in a study of technical replicates of blood from a few donors. Generated by immunoSEQ multiplex PCR, the TCRdb table keeps only in-frame clones and is missing some. This table holds about 83,000 clones, about 95% found once. What was sequenced was T cells isolated from PBMCs. The receptors shown here come from a human donor in good health.

The V gene is TRBV5-6, the J gene TRBJ2-1, with TRBD1 identical over 7 bases. CDR1 is SGHDT, CDR2 YYEEEE, per germline. V was clipped by 0 bases and J by 9 bases; unmatched bases: 15. The CDR3 has 17 amino acids. CDR3 amino acids: CASSLGVTGSRPSEQFF. In DNA form, the CDR3 reads TGTGCCAGCAGCTTGGGGGTGACAGGGTCCCGTCCGAGTGAGCAGTTCTTC.

The rearrangement uses TRBV7-9 and TRBJ1-5; TRBD1 agrees at 7 bases. J was trimmed by 3 bases and V by 5 bases; bases with no gene match: 19. The germline V gene has CDR1 SEHNR and CDR2 FQNEAQ (reference sequence). The CDR3 has 19 amino acids. The CDR3 loop is CASSQSYPFEQGNNQPQHF. For the CDR3, the DNA is TGTGCCAGCAGCCAATCCTATCCTTTTGAACAGGGGAACAATCAGCCCCAGCATTTT.

The chain is built from TRBV4-2 and TRBJ2-3; possibly TRBD2 for D (6 bases). CDR1 and CDR2 from the germline V gene are LGHNA and YNFKEQ. CDR3 length equals 15 residues. The V gene lost 8 bases and the J gene lost 4 bases, with 19 bases spanning the gap. This CDR3 reads CASSPIASSADTQYF. The CDR3 DNA reads TGTGCCAGCTCCCCCATAGCCTCTAGCGCAGATACGCAGTATTTT.

CDR3 DNA sequence: TGTGCCAGCAGCTTGGCCGGCCTAGAAGAGACCCAGTACTTC. Protein sequence: CASSLAGLEETQYF. The V and J genes are TRBV5-4 and TRBJ2-5; D is undetermined. Germline V gene sequence: CDR1 SGHNT, CDR2 YYREEE (reference sequence). CDR3 length equals 14 residues. Trimming cost V 0 bases and J 3 bases, with 9 bases left between them. The variable domain in full, with the rest retrieved from reference TRBV5-4 and TRBJ2-5, is ETGVTQSPTHLIKTRGQQVTLRCSSQSGHNTVSWYQQALGQGPQFIFQYYREEENGRGNFPPRFSGLQFPNYSSELNVNALELDDSALYLCASSLAGLEETQYFGPGTRLLVL.

The genes are TRBV13 and TRBJ2-1, with TRBD2 matching 9 bases. This CDR3 region has 17 residues. From germline, CDR1 is PRHDT and CDR2 FYEKMQ (reference sequence). Trimming at V came to 8 bases and at J to 2 bases, leaving 13 bases not matched to a gene. DNA of the CDR3: TGTGCCAGCCGCCCTAGCGGGAAGCTGGGGCCCTACAATGAGCAGTTCTTC. Protein sequence: CASRPSGKLGPYNEQFF.

This rearrangement joins TRBV9 to TRBJ1-1; 8 bases line up with TRBD1. The junction had 10 bases not matched to a gene; V was cut back by 2 bases and J by 4 bases. Germline V gene sequence: CDR1 SGDLS, CDR2 YYNGEE. CDR3 length: 16 amino acids. This CDR3 reads CASSVQGAQAVTEAFF. CDR3 bases: TGTGCCAGCAGCGTTCAGGGGGCACAGGCGGTCACTGAAGCTTTCTTT.

The chain recombines TRBV27 with TRBJ2-7; tentatively, D is TRBD1 (6 bases). V shed 0 bases and J shed 1 base, with 7 bases lying between them. Per the germline V gene, CDR1 is MNHEY and CDR2 is SMNVEV (reference sequence). This CDR3 has 14 amino acids. The CDR3 reads CASSLSTGSYEQYF. DNA of the CDR3: TGTGCCAGCAGTTTATCTACAGGGTCCTACGAGCAGTACTTC.

The chain has TRBV5-1 and TRBJ1-2; weak D call: TRBD1 (6 bases). The germline V gene encodes CDR1 SGHRS and CDR2 YFSETQ. Trimming stripped 2 bases from V and 6 bases from J, with 14 bases between. This CDR3 has 14 residues. The CDR3 DNA reads TGCGCCAGCAGCTTTTTACAGGGTAATAATGGCTACACCTTC. As protein: CASSFLQGNNGYTF.

This chain joins TRBV9 and TRBJ1-6, with 11 positions matching TRBD1. Trimming at V came to 3 bases and at J to 1 base, leaving 6 bases not matched to a gene. Germline CDR1 is SGDLS and CDR2 is YYNGEE. This CDR3 has 18 amino acids. The CDR3: CASSGRDRGKSYNSPLHF. The CDR3 DNA follows: TGTGCCAGCAGCGGCCGGGACAGGGGGAAGTCCTATAATTCACCCCTCCACTTT.

The J gene is TRBJ1-2, the V gene TRBV2, with 7 bases identical to TRBD1. V shed 3 bases and J 7 bases; nucleotides not matched to a gene: 5. This CDR3 comprises 13 residues. The V gene's germline CDR1 is SNHLY and CDR2 FYNNEI. CDR3 amino acids: CASSDGTAGGYTF. The CDR3 DNA is TGTGCCAGCAGTGACGGGACAGCAGGTGGCTACACCTTC.

The chain is built from TRBV21-1 and TRBJ2-7; the table's D call, TRBD2, has no DNA check behind it. TRBV21-1 is a pseudogene locus. The CDR3 consists of 16 residues. CDR3: CASSASSRDSFYEQYF. The DNA for the CDR3 is TGTGCCAGCAGCGCAAGTTCCCGGGACTCCTTCTACGAGCAGTACTTC.

The V gene is TRBV6-5, the J gene TRBJ2-7; TRBD2 might be the D (5 bases). Germline lookup yields CDR1 MNHEY and CDR2 SVGAGI. This CDR3 has 12 residues. Between the trimmed V and J ends, which lost 2 bases and 3 bases, there was a span of 5 bases. The CDR3: CASSYEGYEQYF. As DNA, the CDR3 is TGTGCCAGCAGTTACGAGGGCTACGAGCAGTACTTC.

V is TRBV14 and J is TRBJ2-2, with 10 bases aligning to TRBD1. CDR1 is SGHDN, CDR2 FVKESK, per germline. CDR3 length equals 16 residues. V shed 4 bases and J 4 bases; nucleotides not matched to a gene: 6. CDR3 sequence: CASSPRGTGVTGELFF. For the CDR3, the DNA is TGTGCCAGCAGCCCTCGGGGGACAGGGGTCACCGGGGAGCTGTTTTTT.

The chain couples TRBV10-3 to TRBJ2-1; tentatively, D is TRBD2 (6 bases). In germline, CDR1 is ENHRY, CDR2 SYGVKD. V gave up 6 bases and J gave up 5 bases, with 20 bases separating them. There are 16 residues in the CDR3. The chain's CDR3 is CAIRPETSNRHNEQFF. CDR3 coding DNA: TGTGCCATCAGACCTGAGACTAGTAATAGGCACAATGAGCAGTTCTTC.

This chain links TRBV6-6 with TRBJ1-6, with TRBD1 matching 7 bases. The J segment lost 2 bases and the V segment lost 6 bases, leaving 4 bases of the junction unmatched. Germline loops: CDR1 MNHNY, CDR2 SVGAGI (reference sequence). The CDR3 loop spans 15 amino acids. CDR3 residues: CASRRDSPYNSPLHF. The DNA of the CDR3 is TGTGCCAGCAGGCGGGACAGCCCCTATAATTCACCCCTCCACTTT.

The genes are TRBV10-3 and TRBJ2-1; the match to TRBD2 covers 13 bases. The CDR3 contains 14 residues. V trimming: 6 bases; J trimming: 8 bases; junction bases outside the gene matches: 4. Germline assignment: CDR1 ENHRY and CDR2 SYGVKD. Here the CDR3 DNA reads TGTGCCATCAGGAGACTAGCGGGGGGCTATGAGCAGTTCTTC. Translating it yields CAIRRLAGGYEQFF.

The rearrangement uses TRBV25-1 and TRBJ1-1; D ambiguous. This CDR3 contains 11 residues. Looked up from germline, CDR1 is MGHDK and CDR2 is SYGVNS. Trimming removed 6 bases at V and 1 base at J, with 3 bases between. CDR3 residues: CASSKNTEAFF. The CDR3 region has the DNA TGTGCCAGCAGCAAGAACACTGAAGCTTTCTTT.

This rearrangement joins TRBV6-5 to TRBJ1-1; TRBD1 agrees at 9 bases. V shed 5 bases and J 5 bases; nucleotides not matched to a gene: 6. This CDR3 spans 14 amino acids. Germline lookup yields CDR1 MNHEY and CDR2 SVGAGI. Here the CDR3 reads CASSHRGRGTEAFF. The CDR3 DNA is TGTGCCAGCAGTCACAGGGGGCGGGGAACTGAAGCTTTCTTT.

The chain links TRBV28 to TRBJ2-7; 13 bases line up with TRBD2. Germline assignment: CDR1 MDHEN and CDR2 SYDVKM. The J segment lost 6 bases and the V segment lost 3 bases, leaving 5 bases of the junction unmatched. The CDR3 spans 15 residues. As DNA, the CDR3 is TGTGCCAGCAGTTTGCTTGGGACTAGCGGGACCGAGCAGTACTTC. Its translation: CASSLLGTSGTEQYF. The variable domain in full, completed from reference TRBV28 and TRBJ2-7, reads DVKVTQSSRYLVKRTGEKVFLECVQDMDHENMFWYRQDPGLGLRLIYFSYDVKMKEKGDIPEGYSVSREKKERFSLILESASTNQTSMYLCASSLLGTSGTEQYFGPGTRLTVT.

The J gene is TRBJ1-3, the V gene TRBV2; a weak D match, TRBD1 (5 bases). This CDR3 contains 15 residues. Germline lookup yields CDR1 SNHLY and CDR2 FYNNEI. Trimming removed 7 bases at V and 0 bases at J, with 13 bases between. In DNA, the CDR3 is TGTGCCAGCATGGGGGGAGTAAGCTCTGGAAACACCATATATTTT. Encoded protein: CASMGGVSSGNTIYF.

V usage is TRBV4-1 and J usage is TRBJ2-7; the D gene is possibly TRBD1 (6 bases). Trimming pared 3 bases from V and 3 bases from J, leaving 9 bases between. This CDR3 contains 13 residues. Germline V gene data show CDR1 as MGHRA and CDR2 as YSYEKL. The CDR3 is CASSHDRSYEQYF. As DNA, the CDR3 is TGCGCCAGCAGCCATGACAGGAGCTACGAGCAGTACTTC.

V usage is TRBV7-2 and J usage is TRBJ2-7; D may be TRBD1 (7 bases). The V gene's germline CDR1 is SGHTA and CDR2 FQGNSA. The CDR3 is 17 amino acids. Trimming pared 3 bases from V and 0 bases from J, leaving 18 bases between. The CDR3 region is CASSFFPRRDSSYEQYF. CDR3 DNA sequence: TGTGCCAGCAGCTTCTTCCCCCGGCGGGACAGCTCCTACGAGCAGTACTTC.

CDR3 sequence: CASSPTSGTLHEQYF. The CDR3 DNA sequence: TGTGCCAGCAGCCCGACTAGCGGGACTCTCCACGAGCAGTACTTC. V gene TRBV14 combines with J gene TRBJ2-7, with TRBD2 matching over 11 bases. Germline loops: CDR1 SGHDN, CDR2 FVKESK. The CDR3 spans 15 residues. V lost 4 bases and J lost 5; bases outside the gene matches: 7.

The chain employs TRBV27 and TRBJ2-2; 7 positions agree with TRBD2. The CDR3 runs to 17 residues. Germline loops: CDR1 MNHEY, CDR2 SMNVEV (reference sequence). The junction had 11 bases not matched to a gene; V was cut back by 3 bases and J by 4 bases. The CDR3 reads CASSFTGGSLLTGELFF. Here the CDR3 DNA reads TGTGCCAGCAGTTTTACAGGCGGGAGTTTACTCACCGGGGAGCTGTTTTTT.

The CDR3 sequence: CASSTRQVRRSGNTIYF. As DNA, the CDR3 is TGTGCCAGCAGCACACGACAGGTCAGGCGGTCTGGAAACACCATATATTTT. The rearrangement joins TRBV7-9 to TRBJ1-3, with a weak D call TRBD1 (6 bases). Germline V CDR1 and CDR2: SEHNR, FQNEAQ (reference sequence). CDR3 length equals 17 residues. V was trimmed by 5 bases and J by 1 base, leaving 18 bases between them.